This record covers a single T cell receptor beta chain. The antigen is not known. The CDR3 carries no conserved terminal phenylalanine or tryptophan, so it likely arises from a read error. The DNA is left out, because the CDR3 cannot be placed on it with certainty; the CDR3 is given as TCRdb lists it. Genomic DNA served as template for TCR beta VDJ and CDR3 profiling. One entry per CDR3 protein, called by TCRdb with MiXCR from the reads. Of about 190,000 distinct CDR3 sequences listed, approximately 52% are singletons. The CDR3 region is 8 residues in length, termini included. Per the germline V gene, CDR1 is LNHDA and CDR2 is SQIVND (reference sequence). The sample is drawn from a study of CD8+CD57+ T cells in acquired aplastic anemia. Study results and caveats: A set of approximately 30 CD8+ CDR3 sequences was shared between patients and controls, and these sequences appeared highly expressed in patients.

The source of this sequence is a human donor in good health, serving as a control. This chain joins TRBV19 and TRBJ2-7; the table's D call TRBD1 went unverified against the DNA. Sequencing input: sorted CD4+, CD8+, or CD8+CD57+ T cells (not recorded which) from PBMCs. The CDR3: CASNNRDR.